The rows below give T cell receptor beta chains drawn from one sample of a study of shared clonotypes between healthy human individuals. The data were produced by immunoSEQ multiplex PCR, yet TCRdb's version contains in-frame clones alone and is incomplete. The table shows about 1.5 million clones, with approximately 98% occurring only once. Sequenced: naive CD4+ T cells sorted from blood. The receptors come from a man younger than 40 in good health. Each CDR3 is given without its conserved first and last residue. The order of the fields is V gene, CDR3 length, CDR3 protein.

>TRBV13|17
ASSLGRWLAGGNRYEQY
>TRBV19|14
ASRDPGQGLNNEQF
>TRBV2|11
ASSEELAGRLY
>TRBV28|12
ASRSGGPASEQY
>TRBV7-2|14
ASSLGGLAGVNEQF
>TRBV5-1|13
ASSGVRGAYNEQF
>TRBV18|12
ASSPPTGPYEQY
>TRBV7-2|13
ASSFPGQGVGGYT
>TRBV7-3|13
ASSQTSGTYNEQF
>TRBV7-9|12
ASIVSGTAYEQY
>TRBV18|14
ASSPLGQAKNTEAF
>TRBV11-2|17
ASSLDLGSGDLAKNIQY
>TRBV25-1|11
ASSVDVGRTQY
>TRBV18|11
ASSPLDRGEQY
>TRBV29-1|13
SVEVRLASTGELF
>TRBV28|10
ASTLGGTEAF
>TRBV10-3|12
AIREQGNGYGYT
>TRBV5-1|14
ASSPRLAGATDTQY
>TRBV20-1|9
SARRGNGYT
>TRBV5-1|14
ASSLGLAGPYNEQF
>TRBV6-5|14
ASSYSSGSATGELF
>TRBV11-3|15
ASSLGQGGLGTDTQY
>TRBV5-1|13
ASSGNTLSTDTQY
>TRBV25-1|11
ASSRGANTEAF
>TRBV12-5|10
ASGLVQGEQY
>TRBV19|10
ASSIRAGEQF
>TRBV7-8|14
ASSFQPGSGAETQY
>TRBV5-1|13
ASSLTSGSLDEQF
>TRBV9|12
ASSPGRGTGELF
>TRBV11-3|11
ASSRPGGDEQY
>TRBV18|12
ASSPGPSTPEAF
>TRBV6-6|11
ASSQDSNNEQF
>TRBV30|19
AWSPLFGGSAVAVFQRGYT
>TRBV9|11
ASSVDQGFEQF
>TRBV14|17
ASSEGLFKTGSSYNEQF
>TRBV5-4|15
ASSRGLAERNTGELF